This T cell receptor (beta chain) was obtained from a study of shared clonotypes between healthy human individuals (TCRdb year 2020). In the study overall: Two women and a few men aged 18 to 49 years were included in the cohort. Per donor, three plates each were used for CD4 naive and CD4 memory, two for CD8 naive, and one for CD8 memory. To increase sequencing depth and limit assay-specific biases, TCR repertoire library preparation and sequencing were carried out by different laboratories using diverse techniques. To estimate repertoire size and how much clonotype sharing occurs between individuals, the study deeply sequenced the blood TCR repertoires of about five healthy adults. Leukapheresis yielded between about 0.8 and 8.9 billion PBMCs per donor.

TCR CDR3 regions were amplified from genomic DNA by multiplex PCR using the deep immunoSEQ assay. Extracted genomic DNA from each cell subset was spread evenly across all wells of several immunoSEQ 96-well plates, with each plate serving as a replicate. Each replicate PCR for sorted subsets received approximately 220 ng genomic DNA, equal to roughly 30,000 T cell genomes. The purified libraries were quantified using a Qubit 3.0 fluorometer, sized with a Bioanalyzer 2100, and then quantified again using the KAPA Library Quantification kit. Each immunoSEQ 96-well plate was sequenced on its own single-read 150-cycle Illumina NextSeq 550 flow cell. In the paper's pipeline: Because the immunoSEQ output included only junctional sequences and no quality scores, the filtering could not be the same as the filtering used for full-length reads. To assign V/J genes and CDR3, sequences were annotated using PyIR, a Python wrapper for IgBLAST v1.9, with IMGT germline references. Any read was removed if the V/J assignment was weak (E-value above 1e-6), the CDR3 was missing, or the read contained stop codons, out-of-frame junctions, or ambiguous translated residues. V3J clonotypes were defined as sequences sharing an identical inferred V gene, J gene, and CDR3 amino acid sequence. To compute the percentage overlap between repertoires, the number of shared unique clonotypes was divided by the size of the smaller repertoire. Richness of each repertoire was evaluated using RTK rarefaction, the Chao1 estimator, and Recon v2.1 estimates of unobserved clonotypes. Generation probabilities for all TCRbeta clonotypes obtained by the gDNA method from several donors were computed using OLGA. The source is immuneACCESS, and TCRdb retained only in-frame sequences with V and J called. Part of the clones is not carried over; for the studies checked, unresolved V genes explain less than half of this, and the remainder is unexplained. V, J and clone size are those of that table, while D and trimming were read from the DNA. The sample records about a million clones, around three quarters of which are singletons. Almost 0.9% of the sample rests with the top ten.

The CDR3 runs 15 residues from the cysteine to the phenylalanine. The entry retains the CDR3 DNA only, 45 bases that are in frame from base 1. The V end gives up 5 bases and the J end 8 bases, leaving 8 bases in the junction not matched to a gene. The germline V gene (reference sequence) sets CDR1 to PRHDT and CDR2 to FYEKMQ. The research as a whole found: Only blood was sampled, and tissue TCR repertoires likely differ from those in blood. Sharing across four donors was observed for 5% to 6.5% of naive CD4, about 4% of naive CD8, 2% to 2.5% of memory CD4, and roughly 0.4% of memory CD8 clonotypes. Pairwise subsampling indicated that sequencing depth was expected to affect the degree of clonotype sharing among donors. Incomplete sequencing was indicated by rarefaction of sorted-subset datasets, despite the large sequencing depth. Compared with non-shared clonotypes, clonotypes shared by all four sorted-subset donors had higher generation probabilities. Because the study included a small number of donors, the genetic and exposure-history diversity represented was limited. Naive subsets generally had larger estimated clonotype richness than memory subsets.

Remarks on this clone: Its antigen is unknown. The sample holds no much larger clone one base away, and base qualities are not on file.

The donors were healthy, HIV-negative adults with no recently reported acute infections or vaccinations. Every donor was a Caucasian adult residing in Nashville, Tennessee, USA. Magnetic negative selection was used to enrich CD4+ T cells, after which naive cells were positively selected on CD45RA and the negative fraction became the memory subset. Blood was obtained by leukapheresis, after which PBMCs were separated by Ficoll-Histopaque density gradient centrifugation and cryopreserved in liquid nitrogen vapor phase. Analytical flow cytometry was used to check the purity and quantity of each magnetically sorted T cell population. Genomic DNA was isolated from every sorted fraction and measured by UV absorbance on a Nanodrop 2000c.

This receptor was identified in a man between 18 and 29 years old in good health. Some clones in this sample may be carry-over from other donors' samples. The V and J segments used are TRBV13 and TRBJ2-1; the central 11 bases match TRBD2. Sequencing was done on a sample of memory CD4+ T cells from PBMCs. The cell subset or site label here, explained by the study, means: CD45RA-negative fraction. The DNA sequence is as follows: TGTGCCAGCAGCCGGGGGACTAGCGGCCGGGATGAGCAGTTCTTC. Translation gives CASSRGTSGRDEQFF. The CDR3 plus the reference TRBV13 and TRBJ2-1 genes for the other parts give the full variable domain: AAGVIQSPRHLIKEKRETATLKCYPIPRHDTVYWYQQGPGQDPQFLISFYEKMQSDKGSIPDRFSAQQFSDYHSELNMSSLELGDSALYFCASSRGTSGRDEQFFGPGTRLTVL.